The 24 T cell receptor beta chains reported below all come from one sample, sequenced in a study of beta chain features in type 1 diabetes. For these TCRs, the target antigens are not known. General study findings and limits: Patients with Type 1 diabetes showed moderately but significantly shorter TCRB CDR3s in all four CD4+ subsets.

The entirety of the isolated RNA underwent reverse transcription, so expressed TCRB transcripts were sequenced. The table came from immunoSEQ multiplex PCR; TCRdb's copy has only in-frame clones and leaves some out. The table has about 190,000 clones, 7% to 9% seen once. The material sequenced was central memory CD4+ T cells from blood. Every receptor here comes from a man aged 18 to 30 with type 1 diabetes.

This clone was seen more than once but under ten times. The rearrangement uses TRBV7-2 and TRBJ2-5; 7 nucleotides line up with TRBD2. Germline values: CDR1 SGHTA, CDR2 FQGNSA. The CDR3 extends over 19 amino acids. J gave up 3 bases and V 0 bases, and 16 bases lay outside the gene matches. This CDR3 is CASSLAPARGGSSEETQYF. The CDR3 bases are TGTGCCAGCAGCTTAGCACCCGCCCGTGGCGGGAGCTCTGAAGAGACCCAGTACTTC.

This chain connects TRBV6-1 to TRBJ2-5; 8 bases align to TRBD1. CDR3 length: 17 amino acids. The V segment lost 0 bases and the J segment 5 bases; nucleotides outside the gene matches: 11. The germline V gene encodes CDR1 MNHNS and CDR2 SASEGT. CDR3 protein: CASSEAVGGQGGETQYF. In DNA, the CDR3 is TGTGCCAGCAGTGAAGCGGTCGGCGGACAGGGAGGCGAGACCCAGTACTTC.

The table lists this clone with a few counts. This chain joins TRBV15 and TRBJ1-1; 10 nucleotides match TRBD1. V lost 5 bases and J lost 1; bases outside the gene matches: 7. The CDR3 totals 16 residues. Germline lookup yields CDR1 LNHNV and CDR2 YYDKDF (reference sequence). The CDR3 DNA reads TGTGCCACCAGCCCGGGACAGGGGCGAGGGAACACTGAAGCTTTCTTT. Amino acid sequence: CATSPGQGRGNTEAFF.

This clone is medium-sized within its sample. The rearrangement joins TRBV11-3 to TRBJ2-5; tentatively, D is TRBD2 (5 bases). The CDR3 is 13 residues long. Germline values: CDR1 SGHNT, CDR2 YENEEA. Trimming cost V 5 bases and J 5 bases, with 12 bases left between them. The CDR3: CASSRERRETQYF. The DNA of the CDR3 is TGTGCCAGCAGCCGGGAACGACGCGAGACCCAGTACTTC.

The V and J genes are TRBV5-1 and TRBJ2-3; TRBD2 agrees at 9 bases. The V gene end was trimmed by 4 bases and the J gene end by 1 base; junction bases not matched to a gene: 7. The CDR3 totals 16 residues. Germline loops: CDR1 SGHRS, CDR2 YFSETQ. The CDR3: CASSIRGGAGTDTQYF. In nucleotides, the CDR3 is TGCGCCAGCAGCATTCGCGGGGGGGCCGGCACAGATACGCAGTATTTT.

Worth noting for this clone: Other DNA sequences in the sample encode the same CDR3. The chain has TRBV5-1 and TRBJ2-7, with 8 bases lining up with TRBD1. This CDR3 contains 14 residues. Germline loops: CDR1 SGHRS, CDR2 YFSETQ. Germline trimming cut 4 bases from V and 3 bases from J; bases unmatched to any gene: 6. DNA for the CDR3: TGCGCCAGCAGCCTGGTGGGACAGGACTACGAGCAGTACTTC. Translating it yields CASSLVGQDYEQYF.

This clone was seen a few times. The chain couples TRBV5-5 to TRBJ2-5; D is uncertain. V gave up 0 bases and J gave up 5 bases, with 5 bases separating them. CDR3 size: 12 residues. Germline V gene data show CDR1 as SGHKS and CDR2 as YYEKEE (reference sequence). In DNA form, the CDR3 reads TGTGCCAGCAGCTTGGCCTCTGAGACCCAGTACTTC. This codes for CASSLASETQYF.

This clone was seen a handful of times. The CDR3 bases are TGTGCCAGCAGTGAAGTGCGTGAGCAGTTCTTC. Its translation: CASSEVREQFF. The rearrangement links TRBV2 to TRBJ2-1; D remains ambiguous. CDR1 and CDR2 (germline): SNHLY, FYNNEI. Trimming cost V 1 base and J 9 bases, with 4 bases left between them. The CDR3 contains 11 residues.

This clone was counted between two and nine times. The chain joins TRBV5-4 to TRBJ1-5; 8 bases align to TRBD1. V lost 4 bases and J lost 6; bases outside the gene matches: 12. The CDR3 length is 16 residues. Germline loops: CDR1 SGHNT, CDR2 YYREEE (reference sequence). CDR3 sequence (DNA): TGTGCCAGCAGCATAACAGGGGGTGCGAAGGGTCAGCCCCAGCATTTT. Its protein is CASSITGGAKGQPQHF.

The chain links TRBV9 to TRBJ2-3, with TRBD1 matching over 12 bases. V was clipped by 4 bases and J by 6 bases; unmatched bases: 6. Per the germline V gene, CDR1 is SGDLS and CDR2 is YYNGEE. This CDR3 is 15 amino acids long. The CDR3 nucleotides are TGTGCCAGCAGCCCAGGGACAGGGGGCCCGGATACGCAGTATTTT. Amino acid sequence: CASSPGTGGPDTQYF.

The chain employs TRBV30 and TRBJ2-3; D is unclear. V dropped 4 bases and J dropped 6 bases, with 8 bases sitting between them. Germline V lookup: CDR1 GTSNPN, CDR2 SVGIG (reference sequence). This CDR3 has 11 residues. The CDR3 coding sequence is TGTGCCTGGATAGAAGTGGATACGCAGTATTTT. Encoded protein: CAWIEVDTQYF. Full variable domain (outside the CDR3, taken from reference TRBV30 and TRBJ2-3): SQTIHQWPATLVQPVGSPLSLECTVEGTSNPNLYWYRQAAGRGLQLLFYSVGIGQISSEVPQNLSASRPQDRQFILSSKKLLLSDSGFYLCAWIEVDTQYFGPGTRLTVL.

The chain links TRBV11-2 to TRBJ2-5; the D is unclear. V lost 5 bases, J lost 3 bases, and 7 bases lay in between. The CDR3 spans 12 residues. CDR1 and CDR2 (germline): SGHAT, FQNNGV. The CDR3 loop is CASSPQKETQYF. In nucleotides, the CDR3 is TGTGCCAGCAGCCCCCAAAAAGAGACCCAGTACTTC.

This clone has just a few counts. The chain links TRBV5-1 to TRBJ1-1; D gene unclear. V shed 5 bases and J shed 1 base, with 9 bases lying between them. The CDR3 runs to 13 residues. Germline V lookup: CDR1 SGHRS, CDR2 YFSETQ. CDR3 nucleotide sequence: TGCGCCAGCAGGACACACCAGAACACTGAAGCTTTCTTT. Amino acids: CASRTHQNTEAFF.

In the case of this clone: Other DNA sequences in the sample encode the same CDR3. The chain is built from TRBV28 and TRBJ2-7; 12 nucleotides agree with TRBD2. V trimming: 5 bases; J trimming: 4 bases; junction bases outside the gene matches: 3. Germline V gives CDR1 MDHEN, CDR2 SYDVKM. The CDR3 extends over 14 amino acids. The CDR3 spells CASSLAGGIYEQYF. The CDR3 DNA reads as TGTGCCAGCAGTCTAGCGGGGGGGATTTACGAGCAGTACTTC.

This chain joins TRBV6-5 and TRBJ2-5; D remains unclear. The J call may be wrong; the DNA end is better matched by TRBJ2-7. Germline V lookup: CDR1 MNHEY, CDR2 SVGAGI. The CDR3 has 12 residues. CDR3 sequence: CASSSGAYEQYF. In DNA form, the CDR3 reads TGTGCCAGCAGTTCAGGCGCCTACGAGCAGTACTTC.

This clone was observed a few times. The CDR3 spells CASSPGQGTDTQYF. The CDR3 DNA reads TGTGCCAGCTCACCGGGACAGGGCACAGATACGCAGTATTTT. This rearrangement joins TRBV18 to TRBJ2-3, with TRBD1 matching over 8 bases. There are 14 residues in the CDR3. In germline, CDR1 is KGHSH, CDR2 LQKENI. V trimming: 3 bases; J trimming: 1 base; junction bases outside the gene matches: 0.

This rearrangement joins TRBV6-5 to TRBJ1-1; maybe TRBD1 (6 bases). CDR1 MNHEY and CDR2 SVGAGI come from the germline V gene. The CDR3 covers 16 residues. The V end was cut by 4 bases, the J end by 6 bases, with 21 bases between. The CDR3 loop reads CASSSPQRGGEAEAFF. For the CDR3, the DNA is TGTGCCAGCAGTTCCCCCCAGCGGGGGGGCGAGGCTGAAGCTTTCTTT.

This chain joins TRBV5-1 and TRBJ2-3, with D unclear. This CDR3 region has 13 residues. The V end lost 5 bases, the J end lost 0 bases, and 7 bases lay between the germline ends. Germline V CDR1 and CDR2: SGHRS, YFSETQ. Here the CDR3 reads CASSPGSTDTQYF. CDR3 nucleotides: TGCGCCAGCAGTCCCGGTAGCACAGATACGCAGTATTTT. Based on the CDR3 plus reference TRBV5-1 and TRBJ2-3, the full variable domain is KAGVTQTPRYLIKTRGQQVTLSCSPISGHRSVSWYQQTPGQGLQFLFEYFSETQRNKGNFPGRFSGRQFSNSRSEMNVSTLELGDSALYLCASSPGSTDTQYFGPGTRLTVL.

The chain carries TRBV7-2 and TRBJ1-6, with D tentatively TRBD1 (6 bases). There are 13 residues in the CDR3. CDR1 is SGHTA and CDR2 is FQGNSA in the germline V gene. The germline V and J ends were trimmed by 5 bases and 8 bases, with 10 bases remaining between them. CDR3 in DNA: TGTGCCAGCAGCATCTACAGGGATTCACCCCTCCACTTT. Protein product: CASSIYRDSPLHF. Full variable domain (outside the CDR3, taken from reference TRBV7-2 and TRBJ1-6): GAGVSQSPSNKVTEKGKDVELRCDPISGHTALYWYRQSLGQGLEFLIYFQGNSAPDKSGLPSDRFSAERTGGSVSTLTIQRTQQEDSAVYLCASSIYRDSPLHFGNGTRLTVT.

The chain joins TRBV10-3 to TRBJ1-6; D not certain. This CDR3 has 13 amino acids. Germline assignment: CDR1 ENHRY and CDR2 SYGVKD. V lost 6 bases and J lost 8, with 11 bases in between. The CDR3 sequence: CAISGDRDSPLHF. CDR3 bases: TGTGCCATCAGCGGGGATCGAGATTCACCCCTCCACTTT.

The chain recombines TRBV5-6 with TRBJ1-2; the match to TRBD1 covers 12 bases. The CDR3 loop spans 18 amino acids. Germline CDR1 SGHDT, CDR2 YYEEEE. The junction had 7 bases not matched to a gene; V was cut back by 0 bases and J by 1 base. This CDR3 reads CASSLGWGQGAINYGYTF. CDR3 sequence (DNA): TGTGCCAGCAGCTTGGGCTGGGGACAGGGGGCCATTAACTATGGCTACACCTTC.

This clone was observed a few times. The rearrangement uses TRBV14 and TRBJ2-3; possible D gene TRBD2, 5 bases. The CDR3 covers 15 residues. The V gene lost 4 bases and the J gene lost 6 bases, with 17 bases spanning the gap. CDR1 SGHDN and CDR2 FVKESK come from the germline V gene. CDR3 in DNA: TGTGCCAGCAGCCCGTACCTAGCAGGTTCCGATACGCAGTATTTT. Its protein is CASSPYLAGSDTQYF. The whole variable domain, filled in from reference TRBV14 and TRBJ2-3, reads EAGVTQFPSHSVIEKGQTVTLRCDPISGHDNLYWYRRVMGKEIKFLLHFVKESKQDESGMPNNRFLAERTGGTYSTLKVQPAELEDSGVYFCASSPYLAGSDTQYFGPGTRLTVL.

This chain connects TRBV6-1 to TRBJ2-5; D is possibly TRBD2 (5 bases). The CDR3 loop spans 12 amino acids. Trimming left V 6 bases short and J 5 bases short, with 10 bases between. Germline V lookup: CDR1 MNHNS, CDR2 SASEGT. The CDR3 region is CASRRGSETQYF. For the CDR3, the DNA is TGTGCCAGCAGGCGCGGGTCGGAGACCCAGTACTTC.

This clone was detected only a few times. The V gene is TRBV28, the J gene TRBJ1-2; D gene unclear. Germline assignment: CDR1 MDHEN and CDR2 SYDVKM. Trimming removed 6 bases at V and 3 bases at J, with 11 bases between. The CDR3 totals 13 residues. The CDR3 spells CASSEQQYYGYTF. The DNA for the CDR3 is TGTGCCAGCAGCGAACAGCAATACTATGGCTACACCTTC.